This note documents a single T cell receptor (beta chain) sequence. This clone was detected once. It lacks a known antigen. The input lacks base qualities; no much larger clone sits a single base away. This entry is derived from a study of T cell responses to AZD1222 COVID-19 vaccine (TCRdb year 2021). Regarding the research as a whole: Because spike-specific TCR depth and breadth did not differ between the two schedules, AZD1222 recipients who got a second dose at roughly 4 weeks were pooled with those who got a second dose at roughly 12 weeks. A total of 230 to 250 trial participants underwent TCR sequencing, of whom some 210 received two doses of AZD1222 and about 25 received two doses of the MenACWY control vaccine. Enrollment into the trials was organized by age into subgroups of 18-55, 56-69 and 70-plus years, and those subgroups contained roughly 140, 27 and 60 TCR-sequenced participants, respectively. The paper as a whole reports these results and caveats: Because no samples from the day 14 peak response were available, repertoires could be characterized only after the peak T cell response. CD4 TCRs associated with the vaccine covered the entire spike protein, and the dominant responses were in regions 160-218 and 743-854. A significant rise in spike-specific TCR breadth and depth was observed after two AZD1222 doses relative to day 0 and relative to MenACWY recipients. Nearly half of unique spike-specific TCRs reportedly recognized epitopes outside regions mutated in the B.1.351 and B.1.1.7 variants. Participants were mostly white British, with more females than males. The authors suggested clonal diversity may have been underestimated. In the small 56-69-year group, the increase in depth fell short of significance, most likely because of low power. Conclusions about previously exposed vaccinees are limited, since just a handful of AZD1222 recipients were seropositive for SARS-CoV-2 at baseline.

Deletion took 5 bases off V and 6 bases off J, with a span of 14 bases between the germline ends. The CDR3 runs 14 residues from the cysteine to the phenylalanine. CDR3 DNA is the only sequence kept; it has 42 bases, read in frame from the first base. CDR1 and CDR2 are drawn from the germline V gene (reference sequence): GTSNPN, SVGIG. In the paper's terms, the time point label means: baseline before first vaccination. The vaccinee samples were drawn from two UK trials, COV001 and COV002, one of which was a single-blind randomized controlled phase 2/3 trial testing AZD1222 (ChAdOx1 nCoV-19) in healthy adults. For TCRbeta chain sequencing, PBMC samples from trial participants were taken at day 0 and at day 28 after the second dose. The CDR3 regions of human TCRbeta chains were analyzed by immunosequencing. The paper's processing steps were these. TCRs in the repertoires were compared against a reference library of SARS-CoV-2-specific TCRs that had been generated with the MIRA antigen-specificity platform. Breadth was defined as the fraction of unique TCRs that were SARS-CoV-2-associated, and depth was defined as the fraction of total T cells that were SARS-CoV-2-associated. Using the MIRA data, each spike-specific TCR was mapped to the spike region that the TCR reacts to and placed in a CD4 or CD8 class. Log10-transformed breadth and depth values were compared by one-way ANOVA with Sidak's multiple comparisons tests. The table comes from immuneACCESS by way of TCRdb, which keeps in-frame sequences with V and J called. Part of the clones is missing from these tables; in studies checked, under half for an unresolved V gene and the rest for unknown reasons. V, J and clone size are taken as reported in that table, and D and trimming were inferred from the DNA itself. The sample includes fewer than 120,000 clones, with 65% to 85% observed a single time. 4% to 5% of the sample is in the top ten clones.

This TCR was recovered from an adult in good health. The source material was peripheral blood, sampled on day 0 of AZD1222 vaccination. The chain uses TRBV30 and TRBJ1-6; the D gene assignment is ambiguous. The nucleotides read TGTGCCTGGGGGCGGCAGACCGCTAATTCACCCCTCCACTTT. It specifies CAWGRQTANSPLHF.